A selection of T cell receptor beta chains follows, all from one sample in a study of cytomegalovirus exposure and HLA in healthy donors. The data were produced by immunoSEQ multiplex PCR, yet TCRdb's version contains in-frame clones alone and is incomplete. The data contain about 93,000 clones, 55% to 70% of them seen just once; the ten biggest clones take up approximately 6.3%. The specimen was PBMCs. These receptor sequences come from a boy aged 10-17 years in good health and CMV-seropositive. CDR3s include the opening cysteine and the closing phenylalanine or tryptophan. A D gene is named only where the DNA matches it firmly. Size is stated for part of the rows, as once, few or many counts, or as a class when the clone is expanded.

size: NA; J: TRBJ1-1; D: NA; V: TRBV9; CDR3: CASSLAPNTEAFF; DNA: TGTGCCAGCTCATTGGCCCCGAACACTGAAGCTTTCTTT
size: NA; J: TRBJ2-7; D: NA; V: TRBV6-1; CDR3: CASRHPAGYEQYF; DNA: TGTGCCAGCAGACACCCAGCGGGCTACGAGCAGTACTTC
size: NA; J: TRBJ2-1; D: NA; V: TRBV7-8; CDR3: CASSLARGSEQFF; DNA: TGTGCCAGCAGCTTAGCTAGAGGTTCTGAGCAGTTCTTC
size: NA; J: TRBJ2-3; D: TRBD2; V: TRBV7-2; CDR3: CASSPETRTSGVIGTQYF; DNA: TGTGCCAGCAGCCCTGAGACGAGGACTAGCGGGGTTATCGGTACGCAGTATTTT
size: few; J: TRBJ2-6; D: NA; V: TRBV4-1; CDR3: CASSQDSGDSGANVLTF; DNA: TGCGCCAGCAGCCAAGATTCGGGAGACTCTGGGGCCAACGTCCTGACTTTC
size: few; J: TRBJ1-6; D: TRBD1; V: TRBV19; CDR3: CASSPRDSNSPLHF; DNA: TGTGCCAGTAGTCCTCGGGACAGTAATTCACCCCTCCACTTT
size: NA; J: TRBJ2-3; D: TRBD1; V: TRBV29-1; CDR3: CSVGSGQGLDTQYF; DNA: TGCAGCGTTGGATCGGGACAGGGTTTAGATACGCAGTATTTT
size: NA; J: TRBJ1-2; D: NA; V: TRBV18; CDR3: CASSPTRDSRSYGYTF; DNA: TGTGCCAGCTCACCAACCAGGGATTCGCGGTCCTATGGCTACACCTTC
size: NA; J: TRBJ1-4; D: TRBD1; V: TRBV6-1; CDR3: CASSAYRGLNEKLFF; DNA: TGTGCCAGCAGTGCTTACAGGGGGCTGAATGAAAAACTGTTTTTT
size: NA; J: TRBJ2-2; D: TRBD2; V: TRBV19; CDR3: CASSSAGVGELFF; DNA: TGTGCCAGTAGTTCAGCGGGAGTCGGGGAGCTGTTTTTT
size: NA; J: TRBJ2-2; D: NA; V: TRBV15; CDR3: CATSRVEGELFF; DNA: TGTGCCACCAGCAGAGTCGAGGGGGAGCTGTTTTTT
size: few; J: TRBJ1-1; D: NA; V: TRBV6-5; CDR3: CASSYAGTPNTEAFF; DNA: TGTGCCAGCAGTTACGCAGGGACACCTAACACTGAAGCTTTCTTT
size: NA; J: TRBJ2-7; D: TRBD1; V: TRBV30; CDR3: CAWSPTGNGAYEQYF; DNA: TGTGCCTGGAGTCCGACAGGGAATGGAGCCTACGAGCAGTACTTC
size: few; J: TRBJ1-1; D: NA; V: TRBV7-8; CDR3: CASSLAPQITEAFF; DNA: TGTGCCAGCAGCTTAGCGCCACAGATAACTGAAGCTTTCTTT
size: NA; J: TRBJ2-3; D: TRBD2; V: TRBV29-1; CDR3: CSVDGSGGTDTQYF; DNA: TGCAGCGTTGACGGTAGCGGGGGCACAGATACGCAGTATTTT
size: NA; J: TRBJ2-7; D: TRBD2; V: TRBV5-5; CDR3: CASSGGVIPYEQYF; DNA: TGTGCCAGCAGCGGGGGGGTTATTCCCTACGAGCAGTACTTC
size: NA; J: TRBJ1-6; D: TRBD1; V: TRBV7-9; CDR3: CASSLEQGMGSPLHF; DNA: TGTGCCAGCAGCTTAGAACAGGGGATGGGGTCACCCCTCCACTTT
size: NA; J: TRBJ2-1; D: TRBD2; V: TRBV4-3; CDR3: CASSQDSASGRSNEQFF; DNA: TGCGCCAGCAGCCAAGATTCCGCTAGCGGGAGGAGTAATGAGCAGTTCTTC
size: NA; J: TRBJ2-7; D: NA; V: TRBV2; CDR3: CASSEGDPRAYEQYF; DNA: TGTGCCAGCAGTGAGGGAGACCCGCGGGCCTACGAGCAGTACTTC
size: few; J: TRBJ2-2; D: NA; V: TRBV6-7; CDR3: CASSYPRCRACTGELFF; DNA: TGTGCCAGCAGTTACCCGAGGTGCAGGGCTTGCACCGGGGAGCTGTTTTTT
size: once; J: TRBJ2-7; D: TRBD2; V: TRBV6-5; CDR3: CASRPGLAETYEQYF; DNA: TGTGCCAGCAGACCGGGACTAGCGGAAACCTACGAGCAGTACTTC
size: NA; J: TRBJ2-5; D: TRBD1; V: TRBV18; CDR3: CASSTSGTGWQETQYF; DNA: TGTGCCAGCTCAACATCAGGGACAGGGTGGCAAGAGACCCAGTACTTC
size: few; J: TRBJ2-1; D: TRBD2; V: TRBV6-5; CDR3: CASGVEGGSYNEQFF; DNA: TGTGCCAGCGGGGTTGAGGGAGGGTCCTACAATGAGCAGTTCTTC
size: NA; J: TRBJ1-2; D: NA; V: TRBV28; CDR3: CASSTGNYGYTF; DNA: TGTGCCAGCAGTACAGGAAACTATGGCTACACCTTC
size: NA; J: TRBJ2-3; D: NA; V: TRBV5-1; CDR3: CASSLGPRGASTDTQYF; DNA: TGCGCCAGCAGCTTGGGACCCCGTGGGGCTAGCACAGATACGCAGTATTTT
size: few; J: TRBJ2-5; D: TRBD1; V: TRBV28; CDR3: CASSSPGGGETQYF; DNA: TGTGCCAGCAGTTCTCCAGGGGGTGGGGAGACCCAGTACTTC
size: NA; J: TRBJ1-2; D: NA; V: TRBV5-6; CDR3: CASSWQRGYGYTF; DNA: TGTGCCAGCAGCTGGCAGCGTGGCTATGGCTACACCTTC